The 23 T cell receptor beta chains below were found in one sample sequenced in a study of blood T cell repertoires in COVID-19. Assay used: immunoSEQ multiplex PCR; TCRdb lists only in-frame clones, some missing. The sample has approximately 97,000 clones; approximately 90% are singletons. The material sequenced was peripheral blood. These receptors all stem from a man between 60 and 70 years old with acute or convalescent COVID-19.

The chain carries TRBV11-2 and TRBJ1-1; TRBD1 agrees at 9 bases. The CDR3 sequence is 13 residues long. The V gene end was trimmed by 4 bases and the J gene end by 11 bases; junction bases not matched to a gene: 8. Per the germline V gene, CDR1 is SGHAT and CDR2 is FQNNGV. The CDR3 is CASSSPTGGNAFF. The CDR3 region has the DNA TGTGCCAGCAGCTCACCGACAGGGGGAAACGCTTTCTTT.

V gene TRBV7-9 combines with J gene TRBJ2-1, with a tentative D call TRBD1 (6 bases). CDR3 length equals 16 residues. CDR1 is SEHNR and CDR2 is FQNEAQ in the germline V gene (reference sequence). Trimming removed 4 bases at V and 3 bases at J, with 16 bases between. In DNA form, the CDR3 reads TGTGCCAGCAGCTCCCAGACAGGAAGGAGCTACAATGAGCAGTTCTTC. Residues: CASSSQTGRSYNEQFF.

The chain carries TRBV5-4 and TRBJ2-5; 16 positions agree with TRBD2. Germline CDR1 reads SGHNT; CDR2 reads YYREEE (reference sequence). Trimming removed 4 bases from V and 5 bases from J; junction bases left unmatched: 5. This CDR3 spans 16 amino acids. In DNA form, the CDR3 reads TGTGCCAGCAGCGGGACTAGCGGGGGGGCCGGGGAGACCCAGTACTTC. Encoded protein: CASSGTSGGAGETQYF.

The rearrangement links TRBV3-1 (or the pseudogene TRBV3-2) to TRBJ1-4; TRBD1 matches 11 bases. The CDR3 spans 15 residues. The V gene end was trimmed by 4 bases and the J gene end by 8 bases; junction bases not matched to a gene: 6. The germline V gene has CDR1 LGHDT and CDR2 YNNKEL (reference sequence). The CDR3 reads CASSRGQGAREKLFF. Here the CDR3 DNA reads TGTGCCAGCAGCCGAGGACAGGGGGCGAGAGAAAAACTGTTTTTT.

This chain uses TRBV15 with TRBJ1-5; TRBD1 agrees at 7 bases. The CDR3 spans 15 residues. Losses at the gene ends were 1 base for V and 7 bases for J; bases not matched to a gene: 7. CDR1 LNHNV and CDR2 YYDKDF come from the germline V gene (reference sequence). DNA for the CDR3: TGTGCCACCAGCAGAGGACAGGGAAGTAGCCAGCCCCAGCATTTT. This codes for CATSRGQGSSQPQHF.

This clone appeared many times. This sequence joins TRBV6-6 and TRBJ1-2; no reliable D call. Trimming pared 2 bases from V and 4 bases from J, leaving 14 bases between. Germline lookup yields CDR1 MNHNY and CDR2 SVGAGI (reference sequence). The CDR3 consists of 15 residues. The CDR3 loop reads CASSYTFEAFYGYTF. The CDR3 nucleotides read TGTGCCAGCAGTTACACTTTCGAGGCCTTCTATGGCTACACCTTC.

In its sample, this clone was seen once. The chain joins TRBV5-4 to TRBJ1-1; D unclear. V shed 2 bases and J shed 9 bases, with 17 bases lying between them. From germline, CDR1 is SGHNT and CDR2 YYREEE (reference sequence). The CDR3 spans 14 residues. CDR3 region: CASSLVGLPAKAFF. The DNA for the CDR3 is TGTGCCAGCAGCTTAGTGGGCCTGCCGGCGAAAGCTTTCTTT. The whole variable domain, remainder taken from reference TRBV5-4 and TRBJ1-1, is ETGVTQSPTHLIKTRGQQVTLRCSSQSGHNTVSWYQQALGQGPQFIFQYYREEENGRGNFPPRFSGLQFPNYSSELNVNALELDDSALYLCASSLVGLPAKAFFGQGTRLTVV.

The CDR3 DNA sequence: TGTGCCAGCAGCCAAGATCTGGGCCAGGGAAACTATGGCTACACCTTC. The encoded protein is CASSQDLGQGNYGYTF. This rearrangement joins TRBV3-1 (or the pseudogene TRBV3-2) to TRBJ1-2; TRBD1 might be the D (5 bases). Trimming left V 0 bases short and J 2 bases short, with 13 bases between. CDR3 length: 16 amino acids. The germline CDR1 and CDR2 sequences are LGHDT and YNNKEL (reference sequence).

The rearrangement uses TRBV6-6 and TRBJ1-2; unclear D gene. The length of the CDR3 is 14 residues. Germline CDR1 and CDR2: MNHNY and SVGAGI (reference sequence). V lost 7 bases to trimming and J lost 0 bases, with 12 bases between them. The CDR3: CASTLGLANYGYTF. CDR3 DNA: TGTGCCAGCACTCTAGGCTTAGCTAACTATGGCTACACCTTC.

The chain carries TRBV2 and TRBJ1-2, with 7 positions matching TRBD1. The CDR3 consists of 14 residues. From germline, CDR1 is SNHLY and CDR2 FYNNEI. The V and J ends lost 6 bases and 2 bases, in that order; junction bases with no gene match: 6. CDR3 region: CASSADRTNYGYTF. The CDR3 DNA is TGTGCCAGCAGCGCGGACAGGACAAACTATGGCTACACCTTC.

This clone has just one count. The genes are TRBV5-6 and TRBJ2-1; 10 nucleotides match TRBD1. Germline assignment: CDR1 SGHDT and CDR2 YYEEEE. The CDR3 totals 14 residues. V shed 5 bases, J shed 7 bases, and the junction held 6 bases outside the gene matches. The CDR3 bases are TGTGCCAGCAGGCCGGGACAGGGGATTAATGAGCAGTTCTTC. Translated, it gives CASRPGQGINEQFF.

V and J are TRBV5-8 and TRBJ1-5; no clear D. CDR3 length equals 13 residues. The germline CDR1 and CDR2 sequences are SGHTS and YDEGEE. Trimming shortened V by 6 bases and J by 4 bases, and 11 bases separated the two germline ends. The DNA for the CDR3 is TGTGCCAGCAACAAAAAGGAGAATCAGCCCCAGCATTTT. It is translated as CASNKKENQPQHF.

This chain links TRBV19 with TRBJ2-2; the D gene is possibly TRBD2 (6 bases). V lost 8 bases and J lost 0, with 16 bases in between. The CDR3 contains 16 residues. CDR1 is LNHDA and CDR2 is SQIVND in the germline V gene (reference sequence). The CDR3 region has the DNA TGTGCCAGTTATGATGCGGGACGCACGAACACCGGGGAGCTGTTTTTT. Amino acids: CASYDAGRTNTGELFF.

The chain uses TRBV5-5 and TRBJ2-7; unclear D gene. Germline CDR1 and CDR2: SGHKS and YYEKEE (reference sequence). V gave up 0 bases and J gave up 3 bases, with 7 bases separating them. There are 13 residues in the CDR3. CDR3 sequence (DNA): TGTGCCAGCAGCTTGGCTGAGCTCTACGAGCAGTACGTC. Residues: CASSLAELYEQYV.

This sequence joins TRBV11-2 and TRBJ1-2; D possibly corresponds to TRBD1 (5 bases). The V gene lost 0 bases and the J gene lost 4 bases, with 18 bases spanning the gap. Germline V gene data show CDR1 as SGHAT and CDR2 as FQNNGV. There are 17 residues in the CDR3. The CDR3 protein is CASSLDLGSPGGYGYTF. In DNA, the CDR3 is TGTGCCAGCAGCTTAGATCTGGGGTCCCCCGGGGGCTATGGCTACACCTTC.

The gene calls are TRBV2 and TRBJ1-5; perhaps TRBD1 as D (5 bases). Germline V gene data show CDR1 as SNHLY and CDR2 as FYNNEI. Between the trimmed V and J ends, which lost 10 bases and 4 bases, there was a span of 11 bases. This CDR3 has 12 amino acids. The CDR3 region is CATADTNQPQHF. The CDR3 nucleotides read TGTGCCACCGCGGACACTAATCAGCCCCAGCATTTT.

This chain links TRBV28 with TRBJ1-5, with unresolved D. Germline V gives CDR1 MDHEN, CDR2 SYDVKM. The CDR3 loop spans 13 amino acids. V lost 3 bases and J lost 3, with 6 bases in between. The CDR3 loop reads CASSFGYNQPQHF. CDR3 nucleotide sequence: TGTGCCAGCAGTTTCGGGTACAATCAGCCCCAGCATTTT.

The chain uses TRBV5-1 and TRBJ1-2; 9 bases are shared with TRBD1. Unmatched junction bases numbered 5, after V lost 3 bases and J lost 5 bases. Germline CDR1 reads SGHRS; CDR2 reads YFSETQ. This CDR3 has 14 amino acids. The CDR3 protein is CASSSDRGSYGYTF. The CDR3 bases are TGCGCCAGCAGCTCTGACAGGGGGTCTTATGGCTACACCTTC.

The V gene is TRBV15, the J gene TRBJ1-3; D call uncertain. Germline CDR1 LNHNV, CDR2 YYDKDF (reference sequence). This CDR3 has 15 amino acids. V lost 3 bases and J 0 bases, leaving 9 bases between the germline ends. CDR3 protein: CATSRQWSSGNTIYF. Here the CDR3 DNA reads TGTGCCACCAGCAGGCAGTGGAGCTCTGGAAACACCATATATTTT.

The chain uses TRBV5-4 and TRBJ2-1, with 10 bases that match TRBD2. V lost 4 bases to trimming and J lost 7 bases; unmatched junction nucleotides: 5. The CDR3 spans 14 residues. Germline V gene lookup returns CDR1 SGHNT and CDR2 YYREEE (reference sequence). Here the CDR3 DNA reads TGTGCCAGCAGCCGGAGCGGGGGGGTAAATGAGCAGTTCTTC. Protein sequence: CASSRSGGVNEQFF.

The CDR3, as DNA: TGTGCCAGCAGTGAAGTGGCGGGCCTGATGACTGAAGCTTTCTTT. Protein: CASSEVAGLMTEAFF. The rearrangement uses TRBV2 and TRBJ1-1; D remains ambiguous. This CDR3 has 15 residues. Trimming stripped 1 base from V and 5 bases from J, with 14 bases between. Looked up from germline, CDR1 is SNHLY and CDR2 is FYNNEI.

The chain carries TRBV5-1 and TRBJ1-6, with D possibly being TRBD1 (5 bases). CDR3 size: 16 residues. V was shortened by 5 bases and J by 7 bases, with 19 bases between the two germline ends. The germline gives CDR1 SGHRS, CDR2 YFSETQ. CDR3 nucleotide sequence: TGCGCCAGCAGACAAACCCCGGGACTGACCAATTCACCCCTCCACTTT. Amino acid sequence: CASRQTPGLTNSPLHF.

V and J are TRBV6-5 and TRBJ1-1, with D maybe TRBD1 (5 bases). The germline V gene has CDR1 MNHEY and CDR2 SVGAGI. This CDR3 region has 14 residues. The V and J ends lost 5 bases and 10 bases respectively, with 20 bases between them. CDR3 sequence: CASSPQLWGQRAFF. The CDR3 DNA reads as TGTGCCAGCAGTCCCCAGTTGTGGGGCCAGAGAGCTTTCTTT.